This T cell receptor beta chain appears in the sequencing data of a study of cytomegalovirus exposure and HLA in healthy donors. Turning to this clone: No antigen is known for it.

The PCR ran on 60 Vbeta and 13 Jbeta primers. Produced via immunoSEQ multiplex PCR; TCRdb's table is partial and in-frame only. The repertoire holds roughly 49,000 clones, with about four fifths as singletons. Broader study findings: Per a later analysis, 15,000 to 20,000 TCR beta sequences showed association with HLA alleles at 0.05 false discovery rate. When a later analysis compared HLA-associated TCR beta chains with equally common others, the HLA-associated chains turned out to be more clonally expanded and to have lower generation probabilities. Later findings reportedly placed an Asian-associated ancestry cluster below the approximately 670-donor mean for N-insertions.

V lost 10 bases and J lost 0, with 14 bases in between. The germline V gene encodes CDR1 WSHSY and CDR2 SAAADI. This CDR3 is 14 amino acids long. The receptor was isolated from a boy between 10 and 17 years old in good health and CMV-seropositive. Sequenced: PBMCs. The genes are TRBV10-2 and TRBJ2-3; a weak D match, TRBD2 (7 bases). DNA for the CDR3: TGCGCCACCGGGGGGCCGACTAGCACAGATACGCAGTATTTT. This codes for CATGGPTSTDTQYF.